This T cell receptor (beta chain) was sequenced during a study of CD8+ T cells in alopecia areata. Per the germline V gene, CDR1 is LNHDA and CDR2 is SQIVND (reference sequence). Trimming cost V 4 bases and J 3 bases; bases outside gene matches: 3. The CDR3 runs to 14 residues. Following RNA extraction, reverse transcription yielded cDNA that acted as the sequencing template. Libraries were prepared by immunoSEQ multiplex PCR; TCRdb keeps only in-frame clonotypes and omits some of them. The table records about 130,000 clones, 45% to 50% of them present only once. This clone has just a few counts. The J gene is TRBJ2-1, the V gene TRBV19, with 7 positions matching TRBD2. The origin of this receptor is a human donor with alopecia areata. This sample comprised CD8+ T cells sorted from blood, obtained at week 0. The chain's CDR3 is CASSSRGGYNEQFF. CDR3 sequence (DNA): TGTGCCAGTAGTAGCCGCGGGGGCTACAATGAGCAGTTCTTC.